The 5 T cell receptor beta chains given below trace back to one sample, sequenced in a study of blood T cell repertoires in COVID-19. Repertoires were generated with immunoSEQ multiplex PCR, while TCRdb's copy carries only in-frame clones and drops some. The sample yields roughly 220,000 clones, 86% seen once. Sequenced: PBMCs or T cells enriched from blood (not recorded which). Receptor source: a woman aged 40 to 55 with acute COVID-19.

The V and J genes are TRBV7-9 and TRBJ1-1; possible D gene TRBD1, 6 bases. The CDR3 totals 14 residues. CDR1 and CDR2 (germline): SEHNR, FQNEAQ (reference sequence). V lost 3 bases and J 6 bases, leaving 14 bases between the germline ends. The CDR3, as DNA: TGTGCCAGCAGCTTGACAGGCGGTCAGGCTGAAGCTTTCTTT. Amino acid sequence: CASSLTGGQAEAFF.

CDR3: CASSLATFRGTAEAFF. The CDR3 DNA follows: TGTGCCAGCAGCTTAGCGACATTTCGGGGAACGGCTGAAGCTTTCTTT. V is TRBV7-8 and J is TRBJ1-1; D is undetermined. This CDR3 contains 16 residues. V lost 0 bases and J lost 6, with 17 bases in between. Germline CDR1 SGHVS, CDR2 FQNEAQ.

CDR3 in DNA: TGTGCCAGCTCACCCCTAGGGGTCCGCAATGAGCAGTTCTTC. It codes for CASSPLGVRNEQFF. The gene calls are TRBV18 and TRBJ2-1, with a tentative D call TRBD1 (5 bases). The germline V gene encodes CDR1 KGHSH and CDR2 LQKENI. CDR3 length equals 14 residues. Trimming took off 3 bases at V and 6 bases at J, with 12 bases between the two ends. Full variable domain (outside the CDR3, taken from reference TRBV18 and TRBJ2-1): NAGVMQNPRHLVRRRGQEARLRCSPMKGHSHVYWYRQLPEEGLKFMVYLQKENIIDESGMPKERFSAEFPKEGPSILRIQQVVRGDSAAYFCASSPLGVRNEQFFGPGTRLTVL.

The V gene is TRBV5-1, the J gene TRBJ1-5; D perhaps matches TRBD1 (5 bases). V was cut by 0 bases and J by 2 bases, with 9 bases left in between. The CDR3 is made up of 15 amino acids. Germline V gives CDR1 SGHRS, CDR2 YFSETQ. In nucleotides, the CDR3 is TGCGCCAGCAGCTTGGAAGGAGGGGGCAATCAGCCCCAGCATTTT. Translated, it gives CASSLEGGGNQPQHF.

The chain has TRBV7-2 and TRBJ1-1; D is perhaps TRBD1 (6 bases). The ends were cut back, 2 bases at V and 4 bases at J, with 11 bases in the middle. The CDR3 is made up of 14 amino acids. From germline, CDR1 is SGHTA and CDR2 FQGNSA. CDR3 residues: CASSLFDRSTEAFF. CDR3 DNA: TGTGCCAGCAGCTTATTCGACAGGAGCACTGAAGCTTTCTTT.